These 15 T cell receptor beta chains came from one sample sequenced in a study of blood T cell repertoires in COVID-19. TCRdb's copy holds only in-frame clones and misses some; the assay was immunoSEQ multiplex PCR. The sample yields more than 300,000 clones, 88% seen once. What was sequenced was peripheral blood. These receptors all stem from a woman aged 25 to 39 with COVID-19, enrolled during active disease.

CDR3 loop: CASIKGRALHF. Written as DNA, the CDR3 is TGCGCCAGCATTAAAGGGAGGGCCCTCCACTTT. The V and J genes are TRBV10-1 and TRBJ1-6; D is uncertain. The V gene's germline CDR1 is WNHNN and CDR2 SYGVQD (reference sequence). Deletions cut 7 bases from V and 14 bases from J, with 12 bases between. The CDR3 has 11 residues.

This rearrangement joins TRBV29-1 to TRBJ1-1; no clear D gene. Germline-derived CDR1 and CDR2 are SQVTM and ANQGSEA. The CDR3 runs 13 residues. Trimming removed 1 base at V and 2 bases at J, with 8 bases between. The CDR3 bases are TGCAGCGTTGAAGTCCAGGTCAACACTGAAGCTTTCTTT. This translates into CSVEVQVNTEAFF.

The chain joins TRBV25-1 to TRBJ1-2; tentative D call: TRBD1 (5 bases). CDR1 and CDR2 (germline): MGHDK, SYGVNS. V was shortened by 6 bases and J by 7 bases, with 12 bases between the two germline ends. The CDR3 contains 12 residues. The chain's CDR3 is CASSGGARGYTF. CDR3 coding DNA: TGTGCCAGCAGCGGCGGGGCGCGTGGCTACACCTTC.

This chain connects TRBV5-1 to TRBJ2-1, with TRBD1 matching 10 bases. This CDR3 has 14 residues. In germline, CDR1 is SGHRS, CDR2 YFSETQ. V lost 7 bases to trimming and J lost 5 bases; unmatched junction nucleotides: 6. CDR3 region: CASFRDRGDNEQFF. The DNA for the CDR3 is TGCGCCAGCTTCCGGGACAGGGGAGACAATGAGCAGTTCTTC.

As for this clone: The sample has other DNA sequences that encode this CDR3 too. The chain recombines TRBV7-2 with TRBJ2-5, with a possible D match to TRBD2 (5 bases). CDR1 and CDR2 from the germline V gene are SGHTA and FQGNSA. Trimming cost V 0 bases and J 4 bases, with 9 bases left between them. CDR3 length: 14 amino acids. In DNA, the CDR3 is TGTGCCAGCAGCTTAGCGGGGAGAGGAGAGACCCAGTACTTC. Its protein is CASSLAGRGETQYF.

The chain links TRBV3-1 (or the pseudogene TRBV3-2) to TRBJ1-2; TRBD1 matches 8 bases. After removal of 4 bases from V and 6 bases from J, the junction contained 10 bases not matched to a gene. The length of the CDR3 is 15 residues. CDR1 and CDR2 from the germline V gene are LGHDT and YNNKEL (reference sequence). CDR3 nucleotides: TGTGCCAGCAGCCGCCCCGGGACAGGCCGCCATGGCTACACCTTC. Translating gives CASSRPGTGRHGYTF.

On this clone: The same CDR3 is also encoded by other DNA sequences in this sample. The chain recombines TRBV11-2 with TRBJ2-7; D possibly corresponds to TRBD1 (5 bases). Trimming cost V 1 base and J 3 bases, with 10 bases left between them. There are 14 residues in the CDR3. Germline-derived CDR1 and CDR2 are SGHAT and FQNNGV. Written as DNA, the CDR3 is TGTGCCAGCAGCTTAGGGCAGGGTTACTACGAGCAGTACTTC. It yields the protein CASSLGQGYYEQYF. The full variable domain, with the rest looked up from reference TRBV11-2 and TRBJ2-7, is EAGVAQSPRYKIIEKRQSVAFWCNPISGHATLYWYQQILGQGPKLLIQFQNNGVVDDSQLPKDRFSAERLKGVDSTLKIQPAKLEDSAVYLCASSLGQGYYEQYFGPGTRLTVT.

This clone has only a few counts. The CDR3 reads CAIHRGPSYEQYV. The CDR3 bases are TGTGCCATCCACAGGGGGCCGAGCTACGAGCAGTACGTC. The chain is built from TRBV6-5 and TRBJ2-7; 9 nucleotides agree with TRBD1. Germline V lookup: CDR1 MNHEY, CDR2 SVGAGI. The CDR3 extends over 13 amino acids. Trimming took 10 bases from V and 3 from J; bases not matched to a gene: 7.

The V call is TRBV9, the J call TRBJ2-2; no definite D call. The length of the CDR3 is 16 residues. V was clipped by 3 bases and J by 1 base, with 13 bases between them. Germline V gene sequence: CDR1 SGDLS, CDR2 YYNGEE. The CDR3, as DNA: TGTGCCAGCAGCGGCGCCTCGAATATGAACACCGGGGAGCTGTTTTTT. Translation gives CASSGASNMNTGELFF.

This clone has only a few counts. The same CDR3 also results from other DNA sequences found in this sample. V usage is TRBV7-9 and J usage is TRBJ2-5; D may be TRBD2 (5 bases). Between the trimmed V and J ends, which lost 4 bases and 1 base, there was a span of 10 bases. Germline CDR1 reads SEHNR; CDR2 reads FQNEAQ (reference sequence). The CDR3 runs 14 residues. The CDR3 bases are TGTGCCAGCAGCTCCCCGGGATTCCAAGAGACCCAGTACTTC. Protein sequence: CASSSPGFQETQYF.

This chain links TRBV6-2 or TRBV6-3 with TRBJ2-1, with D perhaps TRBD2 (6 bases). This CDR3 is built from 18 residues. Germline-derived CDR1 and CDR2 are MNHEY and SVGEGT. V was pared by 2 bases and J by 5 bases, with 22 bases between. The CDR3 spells CASSYDRRRGRIDNEQFF. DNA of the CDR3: TGTGCCAGCAGTTACGACCGAAGGCGGGGTAGAATTGACAATGAGCAGTTCTTC.

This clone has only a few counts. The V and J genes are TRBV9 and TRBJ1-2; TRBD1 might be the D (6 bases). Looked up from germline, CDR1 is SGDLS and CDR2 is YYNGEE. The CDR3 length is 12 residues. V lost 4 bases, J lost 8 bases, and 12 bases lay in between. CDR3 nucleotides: TGTGCCAGCAGCCTCCGGACAGAAGGCTACACCTTC. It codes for CASSLRTEGYTF.

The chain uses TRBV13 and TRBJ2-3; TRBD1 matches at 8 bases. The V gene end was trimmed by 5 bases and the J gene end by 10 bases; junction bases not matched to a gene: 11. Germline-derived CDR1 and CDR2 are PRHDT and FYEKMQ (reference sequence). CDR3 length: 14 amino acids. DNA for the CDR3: TGTGCCAGCAGCGTTGGGCAGGGGGCGCGTGCGCAGTATTTT. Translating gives CASSVGQGARAQYF.

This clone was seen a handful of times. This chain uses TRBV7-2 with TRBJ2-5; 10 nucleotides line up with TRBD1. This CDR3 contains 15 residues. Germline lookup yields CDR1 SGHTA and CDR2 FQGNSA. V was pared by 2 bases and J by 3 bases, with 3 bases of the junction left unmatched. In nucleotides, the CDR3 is TGTGCCAGCAGCTTATGGGGGACAGGGGAAGAGACCCAGTACTTC. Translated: CASSLWGTGEETQYF.

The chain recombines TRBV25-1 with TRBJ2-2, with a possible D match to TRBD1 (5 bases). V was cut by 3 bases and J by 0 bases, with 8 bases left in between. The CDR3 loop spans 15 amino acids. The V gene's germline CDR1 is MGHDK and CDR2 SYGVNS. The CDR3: CASSDPTANTGELFF. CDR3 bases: TGTGCCAGCAGTGACCCGACAGCGAACACCGGGGAGCTGTTTTTT.